This T cell receptor beta chain was documented in a study of vaccination and CD4 T cells after COVID-19. Looking at the study overall: Two Hispanic individuals were among six male and four female convalescent patients.

Oncomine TCR Beta short-read sequencing was applied to DNA from cultured CD4+ T cells. It was from cultured CD4+ T cells that genomic DNA was extracted. Each CDR3 protein is one row after TCRdb ran MiXCR on the PCR reads. The sample carries around 21,000 distinct CDR3 sequences, 55% recorded once. Regarding this clonotype: Its cognate antigen is unknown.

Germline CDR1 and CDR2: LNHDA and SQIVND (reference sequence). CDR3 length: 15 amino acids. The V end was cut by 6 bases, the J end by 4 bases, with 16 bases between. Treatment noted: roughly 10-day PBMC culture with coronavirus spike peptide pools or control peptides (ViraFEST assay). ViraFEST expanded antigen-specific T cells with peptide pools, then sequenced TCRs. Input material: CD4+ T cells from blood, cultured in vitro. This clonotype was sampled from a human donor who had recovered from COVID-19. J is TRBJ2-1 and V is TRBV19; either TRBD1 or TRBD2 may supply D (6 bases each). The DNA of the CDR3 is TGTGCCAGTAGCAATACAGGGAGGTTGTACAATGAGCAGTTCTTC. Its translation is CASSNTGRLYNEQFF.